The 4 T cell receptor beta chains in this list originate from one sample, sequenced in a study of blood T cell repertoires in COVID-19. Libraries were prepared by immunoSEQ multiplex PCR; TCRdb keeps only in-frame clonotypes and omits some of them. The repertoire has around 37,000 clones, roughly 87% of them found once; the top ten carry 20%. The sample was peripheral blood. The receptors shown here come from a man aged 55 to 70 with acute or convalescent COVID-19.

CDR3 sequence: CASSLNRNTEAFF. CDR3 bases: TGTGCCAGCAGCCTTAATAGGAACACTGAAGCTTTCTTT. The gene calls are TRBV13 and TRBJ1-1; D not resolved. CDR1 is PRHDT and CDR2 is FYEKMQ in the germline V gene (reference sequence). Trimming shortened V by 5 bases and J by 1 base, and 8 bases separated the two germline ends. CDR3 length: 13 residues.

The chain joins TRBV10-2 to TRBJ2-2; no definite D call. There are 16 residues in the CDR3. The germline V and J ends were trimmed by 7 bases and 1 base, with 16 bases remaining between them. Germline V gene data show CDR1 as WSHSY and CDR2 as SAAADI. The CDR3 region is CASMSELLRNTGELFF. In DNA form, the CDR3 reads TGCGCCAGCATGTCGGAGCTTCTTAGGAACACCGGGGAGCTGTTTTTT.

This chain joins TRBV15 and TRBJ1-5; D gene ambiguous. Germline V lookup: CDR1 LNHNV, CDR2 YYDKDF (reference sequence). Trimming pared 0 bases from V and 4 bases from J, leaving 10 bases between. The CDR3 runs to 15 residues. The chain's CDR3 is CATSRDLDDNQPQHF. The CDR3 nucleotides are TGTGCCACCAGCAGAGATCTAGACGATAATCAGCCCCAGCATTTT. The whole variable domain, remainder taken from reference TRBV15 and TRBJ1-5, is DAMVIQNPRYQVTQFGKPVTLSCSQTLNHNVMYWYQQKSSQAPKLLFHYYDKDFNNEADTPDNFQSRRPNTSFCFLDIRSPGLGDTAMYLCATSRDLDDNQPQHFGDGTRLSIL.

The genes are TRBV2 and TRBJ1-5; no firm D call. This CDR3 is built from 14 residues. Trimming cost V 7 bases and J 6 bases, with 16 bases left between them. The germline gives CDR1 SNHLY, CDR2 FYNNEI. CDR3 DNA: TGTGCCAGCAACAACCCGGGAGGGTTTCAGCCCCAGCATTTT. This codes for CASNNPGGFQPQHF.